Each of the 8 T cell receptor beta chains below was sequenced from the same sample in a study of CD8 T cells in ankylosing spondylitis. One entry per CDR3 protein results from TCRdb running MiXCR on the 5' RACE reads. The sample includes roughly 91,000 distinct CDR3 sequences, about 8.6% seen only once; the top ten take 8.5% to 10%. Sequencing input: blood, either unsorted or a sorted T cell fraction (not recorded which). These receptor sequences come from a male donor with ankylosing spondylitis or in good health (not recorded which).

This clonotype was counted many times. The chain recombines TRBV4-3 with TRBJ1-5; no firm D call. From germline, CDR1 is LGHNA and CDR2 YSLEER. The CDR3 is 15 residues long. V lost 1 base, J lost 1 base, and 8 bases lay in between. CDR3 residues: CASSQVRQSNQPQHF. Written as DNA, the CDR3 is TGCGCCAGCAGCCAAGTTAGACAAAGCAATCAGCCCCAGCATTTT.

This clonotype was observed many times. This sequence joins TRBV4-3 and TRBJ2-5; 8 bases are a match to TRBD1. The CDR3 extends over 13 amino acids. Unmatched junction bases numbered 3, after V lost 3 bases and J lost 6 bases. CDR1 is LGHNA, CDR2 YSLEER, per germline. The chain's CDR3 is CASSHGQGKTQYF. CDR3 coding DNA: TGCGCCAGCAGCCACGGACAGGGAAAGACCCAGTACTTC.

At least ten counts were recorded for this clonotype. The chain has TRBV9 and TRBJ2-3; tentatively, D is TRBD1 (5 bases). Per the germline V gene, CDR1 is SGDLS and CDR2 is YYNGEE. CDR3 length: 16 residues. Between the trimmed V and J ends, which lost 3 bases and 0 bases, there was a span of 14 bases. This chain's CDR3 is CASSARSGMSTDTQYF. DNA of the CDR3: TGTGCCAGCAGCGCCCGATCAGGGATGAGCACAGATACGCAGTATTTT.

The V call is TRBV29-1, the J call TRBJ1-2; D remains unclear. Per germline, CDR1 SQVTM and CDR2 ANQGSEA. V was shortened by 3 bases and J by 4 bases, with 12 bases between the two germline ends. The CDR3 is 13 amino acids. The CDR3 DNA reads as TGCAGCGTTGACCCCGGCAGTGGCTATGGCTACACCTTC. The encoded protein is CSVDPGSGYGYTF.

This clonotype was counted at least ten times. The V call is TRBV5-1, the J call TRBJ2-1; unclear D gene. Germline CDR1 SGHRS, CDR2 YFSETQ. The V end lost 4 bases, the J end lost 7 bases, and 18 bases lay between the germline ends. The CDR3 covers 15 residues. This CDR3 reads CASSPYSPTENEQFF. CDR3 nucleotides: TGCGCCAGCAGCCCCTATTCTCCCACTGAAAATGAGCAGTTCTTC.

This clonotype was recorded many times. The V and J genes are TRBV12-3 or TRBV12-4 and TRBJ1-5; 12 nucleotides line up with TRBD1. The CDR3 is made up of 17 amino acids. V gave up 3 bases and J gave up 7 bases; unmatched junction bases: 10. The CDR3 is CASSFEGDRGRRQPQHF. CDR3 bases: TGTGCCAGCAGTTTCGAAGGGGACAGGGGGCGCAGGCAGCCCCAGCATTTT.

This clonotype was seen many times. The gene calls are TRBV5-1 and TRBJ2-1; TRBD2 agrees at 7 bases. Unmatched junction bases numbered 12, after V lost 0 bases and J lost 9 bases. The germline V gene encodes CDR1 SGHRS and CDR2 YFSETQ. There are 16 residues in the CDR3. The CDR3 is CASSLEGRVQTAEQFF. The DNA for the CDR3 is TGCGCCAGCAGCTTGGAGGGGAGGGTCCAAACCGCTGAGCAGTTCTTC.

The chain uses TRBV10-3 and TRBJ2-2; no clear D. Germline values: CDR1 ENHRY, CDR2 SYGVKD. V shed 6 bases and J shed 8 bases, with 10 bases lying between them. The CDR3 has 12 residues. Here the CDR3 DNA reads TGTGCCATCAGCCCCTCGGCTGGGGAGCTGTTTTTT. Residues: CAISPSAGELFF.